These 20 T cell receptor beta chains were all obtained from the same sample, sequenced in a study of blood T cell repertoires in COVID-19. Measured with immunoSEQ multiplex PCR; TCRdb has only the in-frame clones, and not every one. There are about 230,000 clones in the sample; over 70% occur only once, and around 8% lies in the top ten. Sequencing was carried out using peripheral blood. These receptors were taken from a woman aged 80 or over with acute or convalescent COVID-19.

The chain combines TRBV11-3 with TRBJ2-3; 8 bases match TRBD1. In germline, CDR1 is SGHNT, CDR2 YENEEA. This CDR3 is 15 amino acids long. The V gene end was trimmed by 3 bases and the J gene end by 1 base; junction bases not matched to a gene: 3. This CDR3 is CASSFKTGGTDTQYF. The CDR3 region has the DNA TGTGCCAGCAGCTTTAAGACAGGGGGCACAGATACGCAGTATTTT.

This chain uses TRBV3-1 (or the pseudogene TRBV3-2) with TRBJ2-2; 14 bases are shared with TRBD2. The CDR3 totals 18 residues. V dropped 6 bases and J dropped 4; count of bases not matched to a gene: 10. Germline CDR1 is LGHDT and CDR2 is YNNKEL (reference sequence). CDR3 region: CASSLTSGGAGGTGELFF. As DNA, the CDR3 is TGTGCCAGCAGTCTGACTAGCGGGGGGGCCGGGGGCACCGGGGAGCTGTTTTTT.

Only a few counts were recorded for this clone. The J gene is TRBJ2-1, the V gene TRBV7-2, with D perhaps matching TRBD2 (6 bases). The CDR3 length is 17 residues. V was clipped by 2 bases and J by 0 bases, with 14 bases between them. Germline V gene data show CDR1 as SGHTA and CDR2 as FQGNSA. CDR3 amino acids: CASSLSGGVGSYNEQFF. CDR3 coding DNA: TGTGCCAGCAGCTTATCCGGCGGGGTGGGCTCCTACAATGAGCAGTTCTTC.

The count of this clone is one. The chain uses TRBV9 and TRBJ1-3; maybe TRBD1 (5 bases). Germline V gives CDR1 SGDLS, CDR2 YYNGEE. The CDR3 covers 14 residues. V was trimmed by 7 bases and J by 2 bases, leaving 13 bases between them. CDR3 sequence (DNA): TGTGCCAGCGGGGGGGAGGTCGCTGGAAACACCATATATTTT. Protein sequence: CASGGEVAGNTIYF. Together with reference TRBV9 and TRBJ1-3, the CDR3 gives the full variable domain: DSGVTQTPKHLITATGQRVTLRCSPRSGDLSVYWYQQSLDQGLQFLIQYYNGEERAKGNILERFSAQQFPDLHSELNLSSLELGDSALYFCASGGEVAGNTIYFGEGSWLTVV.

The genes are TRBV19 and TRBJ1-2; weak D call: TRBD1 (6 bases). In germline, CDR1 is LNHDA, CDR2 SQIVND (reference sequence). This CDR3 comprises 15 residues. V lost 4 bases and J 8 bases, leaving 20 bases between the germline ends. CDR3 DNA sequence: TGTGCCAGTAGTAGGGACATAACAACCCCCAGCGGCTACACCTTC. Its translation is CASSRDITTPSGYTF.

J is TRBJ1-5 and V is TRBV21-1; the listed D gene, TRBD1, was not tested against the DNA. TRBV21-1 is reported as a pseudogene. This CDR3 comprises 19 residues. CDR3 coding DNA: TGTGCCAGCAGCGGTCCCGGAGACAGGGGGTTTCTTAGCAATCAGCCCCAGCATTTT. Translating gives CASSGPGDRGFLSNQPQHF.

The chain uses TRBV6-5 and TRBJ2-1; the match to TRBD2 covers 10 bases. Germline-derived CDR1 and CDR2 are MNHEY and SVGAGI. V shed 8 bases, J shed 4 bases, and the junction held 2 bases outside the gene matches. This CDR3 is 13 amino acids long. The CDR3 bases are TGTGCCAGCCGGACTAGCGGATACAATGAGCAGTTCTTC. Protein product: CASRTSGYNEQFF.

The gene calls are TRBV27 and TRBJ2-7; 8 bases agree with TRBD2. V shed 6 bases, J shed 3 bases, and the junction held 7 bases outside the gene matches. The germline CDR1 and CDR2 sequences are MNHEY and SMNVEV (reference sequence). The CDR3 runs to 14 residues. The CDR3 nucleotides read TGTGCCAGCAGGGATGGTCTAGCGGGCTACGAGCAGTACTTC. Translating gives CASRDGLAGYEQYF.

The gene calls are TRBV4-1 and TRBJ1-1, with D perhaps TRBD1 (6 bases). This CDR3 has 13 residues. Between the trimmed V and J ends, which lost 6 bases and 0 bases, there was a span of 8 bases. Per germline, CDR1 MGHRA and CDR2 YSYEKL. Here the CDR3 reads CASSGQMNTEAFF. DNA for the CDR3: TGCGCCAGCAGTGGACAGATGAACACTGAAGCTTTCTTT.

This rearrangement joins TRBV19 to TRBJ1-1; TRBD1 agrees at 8 bases. Trimming took 7 bases from V and 1 from J; bases not matched to a gene: 2. This CDR3 has 13 residues. The germline gives CDR1 LNHDA, CDR2 SQIVND (reference sequence). The CDR3 is CASKDRENTEAFF. DNA for the CDR3: TGTGCCAGTAAGGACAGGGAGAACACTGAAGCTTTCTTT.

This clone showed up just a few times. This rearrangement joins TRBV6-4 to TRBJ2-2, with D perhaps matching TRBD1 (6 bases). Germline V gene sequence: CDR1 MRHNA, CDR2 SNTAGT. This CDR3 contains 13 residues. Trimming shortened V by 8 bases and J by 4 bases, and 11 bases separated the two germline ends. In nucleotides, the CDR3 is TGTGCCAGCCAGGCAGGGGCCACCGGGGAGCTGTTTTTT. This codes for CASQAGATGELFF.

This rearrangement joins TRBV24-1 to TRBJ2-1, with 11 bases matching TRBD2. The CDR3 covers 18 residues. The germline V gene has CDR1 KGHDR and CDR2 SFDVKD. Trimming took 4 bases from V and 0 from J; bases not matched to a gene: 7. The CDR3 DNA is TGTGCCACCAGTGACCAAGGACTAGCGGGTAACTCCTACAATGAGCAGTTCTTC. Protein sequence: CATSDQGLAGNSYNEQFF.

This rearrangement joins TRBV19 to TRBJ1-1; TRBD1 is a possible D gene (5 bases). Trimming cost V 6 bases and J 6 bases, with 14 bases left between them. Germline CDR1 is LNHDA and CDR2 is SQIVND (reference sequence). The CDR3 has 13 residues. The CDR3 is CASRGLGLPEAFF. For the CDR3, the DNA is TGTGCCAGTAGGGGACTAGGGCTGCCTGAAGCTTTCTTT.

V and J are TRBV3-1 (or the pseudogene TRBV3-2) and TRBJ2-1, with D possibly being TRBD2 (6 bases). CDR1 is LGHDT and CDR2 is YNNKEL in the germline V gene (reference sequence). The CDR3 extends over 14 amino acids. Trimming took 8 bases from V and 3 from J, leaving 14 bases between them. CDR3 sequence: CASQRDGGYNEQFF. The CDR3 coding sequence is TGTGCCAGCCAACGGGACGGGGGCTACAATGAGCAGTTCTTC.

This clone was seen at least ten times. The chain links TRBV5-1 to TRBJ2-5; D is perhaps TRBD2 (5 bases). Germline V gives CDR1 SGHRS, CDR2 YFSETQ. The CDR3 runs to 14 residues. V was pared by 4 bases and J by 2 bases, with 12 bases between. The CDR3, as DNA: TGCGCCAGCAGCCAACAGCGAGGGCAAGAGACCCAGTACTTC. It encodes CASSQQRGQETQYF.

The V and J genes are TRBV5-4 and TRBJ2-2; D remains unclear. V gave up 4 bases and J gave up 6 bases, with 16 bases separating them. The CDR3 is 15 residues long. CDR1 SGHNT and CDR2 YYREEE come from the germline V gene (reference sequence). CDR3 sequence (DNA): TGTGCCAGCAGCCCTACCAAAACCTCCCCCGGGGAGCTGTTTTTT. Translating gives CASSPTKTSPGELFF.

The CDR3 spells CASSLDPTNTGELFF. The CDR3 nucleotides are TGTGCCAGCAGCTTAGACCCCACGAACACCGGGGAGCTGTTTTTT. The chain joins TRBV11-3 to TRBJ2-2, with D unclear. Germline V CDR1 and CDR2: SGHNT, YENEEA. The CDR3 sequence is 15 residues long. V was pared by 0 bases and J by 0 bases, with 5 bases between.

V gene TRBV5-8 combines with J gene TRBJ2-3; perhaps TRBD2 as D (6 bases). CDR3 length: 15 amino acids. From germline, CDR1 is SGHTS and CDR2 YDEGEE. V dropped 3 bases and J dropped 4 bases, with 15 bases sitting between them. The CDR3 protein is CASSWDSPNADTQYF. CDR3 DNA sequence: TGTGCCAGCAGCTGGGACTCTCCGAACGCAGATACGCAGTATTTT.

This clone has a single count. The chain joins TRBV9 to TRBJ1-2; 8 nucleotides match TRBD1. The V gene end was trimmed by 0 bases and the J gene end by 4 bases; junction bases not matched to a gene: 8. Germline V CDR1 and CDR2: SGDLS, YYNGEE. There are 16 residues in the CDR3. The CDR3 sequence: CASSVDQRQGTYGYTF. The CDR3 DNA is TGTGCCAGCAGCGTAGACCAAAGACAGGGGACCTATGGCTACACCTTC.

The V gene is TRBV6-5, the J gene TRBJ2-3; TRBD2 matches at 8 bases. The CDR3 length is 14 residues. Germline CDR1 MNHEY, CDR2 SVGAGI. With 5 bases clipped from V and 5 bases from J, the junction kept 6 bases outside the gene matches. CDR3 DNA: TGTGCCAGCAGTCGCTCGGGGGGGCGAGATACGCAGTATTTT. Amino acids: CASSRSGGRDTQYF.